This entry features one T cell receptor beta chain sequence. Its antigen is as yet unknown. The PBMCs used were ones drawn from over 9.5 ml of fresh peripheral blood. The sample comes from a study of Graves' ophthalmopathy and Graves' hyperthyroidism. Study-level information: At the time of initial diagnosis and before any treatment, peripheral blood was collected. Study-level results: With approximately 88% sensitivity and 75% to 84% specificity, a 13-signature model separated ophthalmopathy from stable hyperthyroidism.

Germline V gene sequence: CDR1 WSHSY, CDR2 SAAADI. V lost 3 bases, J lost 5 bases, and 5 bases stayed unmatched. CDR3 length: 14 amino acids. RNA transcripts provided the template for amplifying TCR beta CDR3 regions. Amplification began with first-round RT-PCR using HTBI primers, then second-round multiplex PCR was performed. TCRdb used MiXCR to reprocess the multiplex PCR reads, holding one entry per CDR3 protein. The sample lists 200,000 to 300,000 distinct CDR3 sequences; about 46% were seen once. The chain employs TRBV10-2 and TRBJ2-5; 8 bases agree with TRBD1. The sample comprised peripheral blood. This TCR derives from an adult man with Graves' ophthalmopathy. DNA for the CDR3: TGCGCCAGCAGTGACCAGGGGGCCGATGAGACCCAGTACTTC. Its translation is CASSDQGADETQYF.